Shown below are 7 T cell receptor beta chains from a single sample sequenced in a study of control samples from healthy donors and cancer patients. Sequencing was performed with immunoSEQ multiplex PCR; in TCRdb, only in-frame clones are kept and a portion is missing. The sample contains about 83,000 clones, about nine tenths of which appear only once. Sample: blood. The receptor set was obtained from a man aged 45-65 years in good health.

The CDR3: CASSLRTPTGGAFF. In DNA, the CDR3 is TGTGCCAGCAGCTTACGTACCCCCACCGGGGGAGCTTTCTTT. The gene calls are TRBV7-2 and TRBJ1-1; D possibly corresponds to TRBD1 (5 bases). V lost 2 bases, J lost 10 bases, and 17 bases lay in between. This CDR3 contains 14 residues. CDR1 and CDR2 (germline): SGHTA, FQGNSA.

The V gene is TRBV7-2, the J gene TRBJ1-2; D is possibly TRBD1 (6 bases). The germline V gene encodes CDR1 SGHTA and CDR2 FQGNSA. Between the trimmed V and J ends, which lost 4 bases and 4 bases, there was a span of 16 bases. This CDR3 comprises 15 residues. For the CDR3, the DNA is TGTGCCAGCAGCTCAGGGGTCCCACCTTCCTATGGCTACACCTTC. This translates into CASSSGVPPSYGYTF.

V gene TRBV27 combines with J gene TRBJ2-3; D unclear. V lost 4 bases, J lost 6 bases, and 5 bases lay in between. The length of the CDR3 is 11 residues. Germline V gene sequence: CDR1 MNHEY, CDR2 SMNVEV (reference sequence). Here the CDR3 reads CASSSLDTQYF. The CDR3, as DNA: TGTGCCAGCAGTTCATTGGATACGCAGTATTTT.

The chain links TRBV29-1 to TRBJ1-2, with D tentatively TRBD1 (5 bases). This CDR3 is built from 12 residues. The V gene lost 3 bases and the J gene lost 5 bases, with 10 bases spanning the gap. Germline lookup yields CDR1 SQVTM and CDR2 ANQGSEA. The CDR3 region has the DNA TGCAGCGTTGATGGGGGGACTTATGGCTACACCTTC. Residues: CSVDGGTYGYTF.

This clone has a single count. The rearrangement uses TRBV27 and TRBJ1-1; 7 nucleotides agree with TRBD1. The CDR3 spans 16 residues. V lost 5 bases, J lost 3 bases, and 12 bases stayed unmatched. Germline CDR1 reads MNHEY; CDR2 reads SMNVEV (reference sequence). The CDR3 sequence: CASSPMLAQGYTEAFF. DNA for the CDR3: TGTGCCAGCAGTCCTATGCTCGCACAGGGGTACACTGAAGCTTTCTTT.

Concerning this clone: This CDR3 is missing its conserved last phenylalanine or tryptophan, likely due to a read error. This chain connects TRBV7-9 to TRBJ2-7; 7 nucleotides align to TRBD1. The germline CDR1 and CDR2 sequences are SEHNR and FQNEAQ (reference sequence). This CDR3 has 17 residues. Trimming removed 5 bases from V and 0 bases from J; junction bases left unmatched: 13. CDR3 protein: CASSNGVIQGSSYEQYL. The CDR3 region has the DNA TGTGCCAGCAGCAATGGAGTTATACAGGGGAGCTCCTACGAGCAGTACCTC.

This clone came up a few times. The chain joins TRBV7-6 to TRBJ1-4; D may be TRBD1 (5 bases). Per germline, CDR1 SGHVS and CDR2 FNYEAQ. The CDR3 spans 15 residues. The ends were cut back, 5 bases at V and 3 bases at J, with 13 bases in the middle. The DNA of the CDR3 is TGTGCCAGCAGCATCGACAGCGGGCCTAATGAAAAACTGTTTTTT. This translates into CASSIDSGPNEKLFF.